This T cell receptor beta chain was recovered during a study of blood T cell repertoires in COVID-19. On the study more broadly: Spain, Italy and the United States supplied samples that represented acute and convalescent COVID-19. The cDNA or gDNA used as material had been derived from T cells, B-cell-depleted T cells, or PBMCs.

As processed by the authors: Reference gene primer amplification in the assay estimated nucleated cell counts. Method: immunoSEQ multiplex PCR; TCRdb's copy keeps in-frame clones and lacks some. V and J calls and clone size follow that table, whereas D and trimming were derived from the DNA. The top ten hold more than 0.55% of the sample, which has about 260,000 clones, over 75% seen once. This CDR3 is built from 13 residues. In germline, CDR1 is SEHNR, CDR2 FQNEAQ (reference sequence). V was clipped by 4 bases and J by 4 bases; unmatched bases: 3. This receptor was taken from a human donor in a cohort sampled during active COVID-19. The sequenced sample consisted of peripheral blood. This rearrangement joins TRBV7-9 to TRBJ2-7; TRBD2 matches 8 bases. The CDR3 is CASSSSGGYEQYF. As DNA, the CDR3 is TGTGCCAGCAGCTCCTCGGGAGGGTACGAGCAGTACTTC.